These 32 T cell receptor beta chains came from one sample sequenced in a study of cytomegalovirus exposure and HLA in healthy donors. Generated by immunoSEQ multiplex PCR, the TCRdb table keeps only in-frame clones and is missing some. The data show some 120,000 clones, with approximately 87% seen just once and around 1.9% held by the top ten. Material for sequencing was PBMCs. The receptors were gathered from a woman in her thirties in good health and CMV-seronegative.

The CDR3: CASSLRGSNQPQHF. The DNA of the CDR3 is TGTGCCAGCAGCTTAAGAGGTAGCAATCAGCCCCAGCATTTT. The chain combines TRBV7-9 with TRBJ1-5; D is unresolved. Trimming left V 2 bases short and J 0 bases short, with 5 bases between. The CDR3 sequence is 14 residues long. Looked up from germline, CDR1 is SEHNR and CDR2 is FQNEAQ (reference sequence).

This chain connects TRBV2 to TRBJ2-1; tentative D call: TRBD2 (6 bases). V lost 8 bases and J 5 bases, leaving 13 bases between the germline ends. There are 13 residues in the CDR3. CDR1 is SNHLY, CDR2 FYNNEI, per germline. CDR3 sequence: CASQLGGNNEQFF. CDR3 nucleotide sequence: TGTGCCAGCCAGTTGGGGGGAAACAATGAGCAGTTCTTC.

The CDR3 DNA is TGTGCCAGCAGTTACTCGATAGGCCAGGGGACCTACGAGCAGTACTTC. It yields the protein CASSYSIGQGTYEQYF. The J gene is TRBJ2-7, the V gene TRBV6-6, with D tentatively TRBD1 (6 bases). CDR1 is MNHNY, CDR2 SVGAGI, per germline (reference sequence). The CDR3 consists of 16 residues. The V end was cut by 0 bases, the J end by 2 bases, with 14 bases between.

Only a few counts were recorded for this clone. Written as DNA, the CDR3 is TGTGCCAGCAGCCCCGGGGGACGTGTGACCCAGTACTTC. Translation gives CASSPGGRVTQYF. This chain uses TRBV9 with TRBJ2-5, with a weak D call TRBD2 (6 bases). CDR3 size: 13 residues. Looked up from germline, CDR1 is SGDLS and CDR2 is YYNGEE. V was trimmed by 4 bases and J by 7 bases, leaving 14 bases between them.

The V call is TRBV6-1, the J call TRBJ1-2; weak D call: TRBD1 (6 bases). Trimming stripped 8 bases from V and 8 bases from J, with 15 bases between. Germline V CDR1 and CDR2: MNHNS, SASEGT. The CDR3 covers 12 residues. CDR3 in DNA: TGTGCCAGCTACGTGGGGGCAGAGGGCTACACCTTC. This codes for CASYVGAEGYTF.

This chain links TRBV2 with TRBJ2-1, with TRBD2 matching 10 bases. CDR1 SNHLY and CDR2 FYNNEI come from the germline V gene. This CDR3 comprises 18 residues. Losses at the gene ends were 3 bases for V and 0 bases for J; bases not matched to a gene: 8. The CDR3 coding sequence is TGTGCCAGCAGTGAGCCTAGCGGGGGCGGCAGCTCCTACAATGAGCAGTTCTTC. It translates to CASSEPSGGGSSYNEQFF.

The chain couples TRBV9 to TRBJ2-3; D is ambiguous. Between the trimmed V and J ends, which lost 2 bases and 7 bases, there was a span of 11 bases. CDR3 length: 13 amino acids. CDR1 and CDR2 (germline): SGDLS, YYNGEE. This chain's CDR3 is CASSVEAPHTQYF. CDR3 nucleotides: TGTGCCAGCAGCGTCGAGGCACCCCATACGCAGTATTTT.

The chain is built from TRBV29-1 and TRBJ1-1; 11 bases are shared with TRBD1. This CDR3 has 20 amino acids. V trimming: 0 bases; J trimming: 1 base; junction bases outside the gene matches: 16. The V gene's germline CDR1 is SQVTM and CDR2 ANQGSEA. The CDR3 DNA sequence: TGCAGCGTTGAAGATCGGGGCCAAGTTGGACAGGGGGCAAGGAACACTGAAGCTTTCTTT. It is translated as CSVEDRGQVGQGARNTEAFF. Drawing the rest from reference TRBV29-1 and TRBJ1-1, the complete variable domain is SAVISQKPSRDICQRGTSLTIQCQVDSQVTMMFWYRQQPGQSLTLIATANQGSEATYESGFVIDKFPISRPNLTFSTLTVSNMSPEDSSIYLCSVEDRGQVGQGARNTEAFFGQGTRLTVV.

CDR3 protein: CSASDEQFF. CDR3 DNA sequence: TGCAGTGCTAGCGATGAGCAGTTCTTC. This chain links TRBV20-1 with TRBJ2-1; D not resolved. This CDR3 region has 9 residues. Germline CDR1 reads DFQATT; CDR2 reads SNEGSKA (reference sequence). The germline V and J ends were trimmed by 3 bases and 8 bases, with 2 bases remaining between them.

This rearrangement joins TRBV7-8 to TRBJ1-1; weak D call: TRBD1 (5 bases). V was shortened by 8 bases and J by 1 base, with 14 bases between the two germline ends. Germline V gene data show CDR1 as SGHVS and CDR2 as FQNEAQ. The CDR3 is made up of 14 amino acids. CDR3 in amino acids: CASRQGAANTEAFF. The CDR3 DNA follows: TGTGCCAGCCGTCAGGGCGCGGCGAACACTGAAGCTTTCTTT.

The rearrangement joins TRBV4-1 to TRBJ2-3; D perhaps matches TRBD1 (6 bases). Deletions cut 6 bases from V and 3 bases from J, with 16 bases between. Looked up from germline, CDR1 is MGHRA and CDR2 is YSYEKL. This CDR3 is 15 amino acids long. The CDR3 spells CASSGGRTETDTQYF. CDR3 bases: TGCGCCAGCAGTGGGGGCCGGACAGAGACAGATACGCAGTATTTT.

The chain carries TRBV7-2 and TRBJ1-1; maybe TRBD1 (5 bases). V lost 2 bases and J lost 0, with 16 bases in between. The CDR3 extends over 17 amino acids. Germline values: CDR1 SGHTA, CDR2 FQGNSA. CDR3 amino acids: CASSLMPLGGMNTEAFF. In DNA, the CDR3 is TGTGCCAGCAGCTTAATGCCGCTCGGGGGGATGAACACTGAAGCTTTCTTT. The whole variable domain, remainder taken from reference TRBV7-2 and TRBJ1-1, is GAGVSQSPSNKVTEKGKDVELRCDPISGHTALYWYRQSLGQGLEFLIYFQGNSAPDKSGLPSDRFSAERTGGSVSTLTIQRTQQEDSAVYLCASSLMPLGGMNTEAFFGQGTRLTVV.

The chain carries TRBV6-5 and TRBJ1-1, with no clear D. The CDR3 sequence is 12 residues long. CDR1 MNHEY and CDR2 SVGAGI come from the germline V gene. Trimming pared 6 bases from V and 3 bases from J, leaving 8 bases between. The CDR3 nucleotides are TGTGCCAGCAGCCCCTCGGACACTGAAGCTTTCTTT. Protein: CASSPSDTEAFF.

The chain couples TRBV6-1 to TRBJ1-2; 7 nucleotides agree with TRBD1. From germline, CDR1 is MNHNS and CDR2 SASEGT. The CDR3 is 13 residues long. The trim removed 5 bases at V and 5 bases at J, leaving 5 bases unmatched. CDR3 sequence reads: CASSLEQGYGYTF. The CDR3 coding sequence is TGTGCCAGCAGTCTTGAACAGGGGTATGGCTACACCTTC.

This sequence joins TRBV7-9 and TRBJ1-1; weak D call: TRBD1 (6 bases). The V end was cut by 5 bases, the J end by 7 bases, with 11 bases between. The CDR3 runs 12 residues. The germline gives CDR1 SEHNR, CDR2 FQNEAQ (reference sequence). CDR3 loop: CASSPGQLEAFF. The CDR3 nucleotides read TGTGCCAGCAGCCCTGGACAGCTTGAAGCTTTCTTT.

This rearrangement joins TRBV9 to TRBJ2-5, with 14 positions matching TRBD2. The CDR3 loop spans 17 amino acids. Germline CDR1 and CDR2: SGDLS and YYNGEE. The V and J ends lost 3 bases and 5 bases, in that order; junction bases with no gene match: 9. CDR3 nucleotide sequence: TGTGCCAGCAGCGGAACCGGGACTAGCGGGGGTTGGGAGACCCAGTACTTC. As protein: CASSGTGTSGGWETQYF.

The chain employs TRBV2 and TRBJ1-1; 10 positions agree with TRBD1. The length of the CDR3 is 15 residues. The trim removed 5 bases at V and 3 bases at J, leaving 6 bases unmatched. Germline values: CDR1 SNHLY, CDR2 FYNNEI. The CDR3 loop reads CASSRGQGTYTEAFF. The CDR3 DNA sequence: TGTGCCAGCAGTCGGGGACAGGGGACATACACTGAAGCTTTCTTT.

The chain is built from TRBV5-1 and TRBJ2-1; 8 nucleotides line up with TRBD2. This CDR3 spans 13 amino acids. With 4 bases clipped from V and 13 bases from J, the junction kept 10 bases outside the gene matches. The V gene's germline CDR1 is SGHRS and CDR2 YFSETQ. The CDR3 DNA reads TGCGCCAGCAGCCCCGCGGGGGGCCAGGCTCAGTTCTTC. Its protein is CASSPAGGQAQFF.

The chain couples TRBV5-1 to TRBJ2-3; 10 bases line up with TRBD2. The V segment lost 1 base and the J segment 0 bases; nucleotides outside the gene matches: 5. The CDR3 has 17 amino acids. From germline, CDR1 is SGHRS and CDR2 YFSETQ. CDR3 protein: CASSLNPSGSSTDTQYF. In nucleotides, the CDR3 is TGCGCCAGCAGCTTGAACCCTAGCGGGAGTAGCACAGATACGCAGTATTTT.

The chain has TRBV6-1 and TRBJ2-1; TRBD2 matches 12 bases. CDR3 size: 15 residues. With V trimmed by 6 bases and J by 7 bases, 7 bases remained unmatched. Germline CDR1 is MNHNS and CDR2 is SASEGT. The chain's CDR3 is CASSALAGGLNEQFF. DNA of the CDR3: TGTGCCAGCAGCGCTCTAGCGGGGGGGTTAAATGAGCAGTTCTTC.

This sequence joins TRBV9 and TRBJ1-4; D may be TRBD1 (6 bases). This CDR3 contains 15 residues. CDR1 is SGDLS, CDR2 YYNGEE, per germline. The V and J ends lost 0 bases and 0 bases respectively, with 6 bases between them. The CDR3 DNA sequence: TGTGCCAGCAGCGTAGGACAGGCAACTAATGAAAAACTGTTTTTT. The encoded protein is CASSVGQATNEKLFF.

The chain has TRBV7-2 and TRBJ2-7; a possible D gene is TRBD2 (5 bases). This CDR3 region has 12 residues. Between the trimmed V and J ends, which lost 7 bases and 3 bases, there was a span of 10 bases. CDR1 is SGHTA and CDR2 is FQGNSA in the germline V gene. The CDR3, as DNA: TGTGCCAGCACGAAGAGCGGCTACGAGCAGTACTTC. Its translation: CASTKSGYEQYF. The entire variable domain, with the rest obtained from reference TRBV7-2 and TRBJ2-7, is as follows: GAGVSQSPSNKVTEKGKDVELRCDPISGHTALYWYRQSLGQGLEFLIYFQGNSAPDKSGLPSDRFSAERTGGSVSTLTIQRTQQEDSAVYLCASTKSGYEQYFGPGTRLTVT.

The chain employs TRBV5-1 and TRBJ2-3; D might be TRBD2 (6 bases). CDR1 is SGHRS and CDR2 is YFSETQ in the germline V gene. The V end was cut by 4 bases, the J end by 5 bases, with 17 bases between. The CDR3 spans 15 residues. CDR3 DNA: TGCGCCAGCAGCCCCTCTGGAAGGGGAGGAGATACGCAGTATTTT. Residues: CASSPSGRGGDTQYF.

V and J are TRBV4-1 and TRBJ2-5, with 7 bases lining up with TRBD2. The CDR3 covers 14 residues. V shed 3 bases, J shed 4 bases, and the junction held 5 bases outside the gene matches. CDR1 is MGHRA, CDR2 YSYEKL, per germline. CDR3 nucleotide sequence: TGCGCCAGCAGCCACCCATGGGGGGGAGAGACCCAGTACTTC. Protein sequence: CASSHPWGGETQYF.

The chain uses TRBV30 and TRBJ2-5; 11 bases agree with TRBD2. Germline V lookup: CDR1 GTSNPN, CDR2 SVGIG (reference sequence). V was clipped by 2 bases and J by 1 base; unmatched bases: 3. The CDR3 contains 15 residues. The CDR3, as DNA: TGTGCCTGGAGTACCGGGACTAGCGGCCAAGAGACCCAGTACTTC. It specifies CAWSTGTSGQETQYF.

The chain couples TRBV27 to TRBJ2-2; D might be TRBD2 (6 bases). V lost 6 bases and J 4 bases, leaving 12 bases between the germline ends. CDR3 length: 14 amino acids. Germline V gene data show CDR1 as MNHEY and CDR2 as SMNVEV (reference sequence). The CDR3 here is CASRRLDGTGELFF. CDR3 nucleotides: TGTGCCAGCAGGCGACTAGACGGCACCGGGGAGCTGTTTTTT.

This clone was seen more than once but under ten times. The chain is built from TRBV19 and TRBJ1-2, with D possibly matching TRBD1 (5 bases). The V and J ends lost 1 base and 8 bases respectively, with 8 bases between them. This CDR3 is built from 12 residues. Germline V lookup: CDR1 LNHDA, CDR2 SQIVND (reference sequence). The CDR3 reads CASSIAGLGYTF. The DNA of the CDR3 is TGTGCCAGTAGTATAGCGGGACTGGGCTACACCTTC.

The chain has TRBV4-3 and TRBJ1-2; possibly TRBD1 for D (5 bases). There are 16 residues in the CDR3. Trimming removed 0 bases from V and 8 bases from J, with 19 bases in between. Germline assignment: CDR1 LGHNA and CDR2 YSLEER. CDR3 nucleotide sequence: TGCGCCAGCAGCCAAGAATCCACAGGAGTTAGTAGGGGCTACACCTTC. Translation gives CASSQESTGVSRGYTF.

The CDR3 loop is CASSQDRGPGQLYEQYF. The CDR3 DNA follows: TGCGCCAGCAGCCAAGATAGGGGTCCGGGACAGCTCTACGAGCAGTACTTC. This chain connects TRBV4-3 to TRBJ2-7, with TRBD1 matching 7 bases. Germline CDR1 is LGHNA and CDR2 is YSLEER. Trimming removed 0 bases from V and 3 bases from J; junction bases left unmatched: 11. This CDR3 comprises 17 residues.

CDR3 sequence reads: CASSSGVMSEKLFF. As DNA, the CDR3 is TGTGCCAGCAGCTCCGGGGTTATGTCTGAAAAACTGTTTTTT. The V gene is TRBV13, the J gene TRBJ1-4; no definite D call. V lost 4 bases and J lost 7, with 13 bases in between. The germline CDR1 and CDR2 sequences are PRHDT and FYEKMQ (reference sequence). This CDR3 spans 14 amino acids.

This chain links TRBV11-2 with TRBJ1-3; 7 bases are a match to TRBD1. Looked up from germline, CDR1 is SGHAT and CDR2 is FQNNGV. The CDR3 loop spans 15 amino acids. Trimming took 5 bases from V and 0 from J; bases not matched to a gene: 4. This chain's CDR3 is CASSPGTASGNTIYF. The DNA for the CDR3 is TGTGCCAGCAGCCCGGGGACAGCCTCTGGAAACACCATATATTTT.

The CDR3 region has the DNA TGTGCCAGCAGCTCGGGACTAGCGGGGAGCTCCTACAATGAGCAGTTCTTC. Its translation: CASSSGLAGSSYNEQFF. J is TRBJ2-1 and V is TRBV11-2, with 13 bases matching TRBD2. V lost 4 bases to trimming and J lost 0 bases; unmatched junction nucleotides: 3. The CDR3 has 17 residues. Germline loops: CDR1 SGHAT, CDR2 FQNNGV.